A selection of T cell receptor beta chains follows, all from one sample in a study of immune evolution from preneoplasia to lung adenocarcinoma. Clones were read by immunoSEQ multiplex PCR, and TCRdb kept only the in-frame ones, dropping some. This sample has 6,500 to 7,500 clones, with roughly 83% found just once. Material: FFPE minimally invasive lung adenocarcinoma tissue. These receptors all come from a person aged 65 to 79 with lung adenocarcinoma. Both conserved end residues are part of each CDR3. Fields, in order: D gene, V gene, CDR3 length, clone size, J gene, CDR3 DNA, CDR3 protein. A D gene is named only where the DNA matches it firmly. For some rows the clone size is stated as once, few or many, or as a class when expanded; others skip it.

NA,TRBV29-1,13,NA,TRBJ2-5,TGCAGCGTTGTAGGCGGGGGCAGGGAGACCCAGTACTTC,CSVVGGGRETQYF
NA,TRBV7-2,15,NA,TRBJ1-1,TGTGCCAGCAGCCGTGACGGGCTTAGGAACACTGAAGCTTTCTTT,CASSRDGLRNTEAFF
NA,TRBV2,11,NA,TRBJ1-2,TGTGCCAGCAACCGCAGGGACGGCTACACCTTC,CASNRRDGYTF
TRBD2,TRBV7-2,19,NA,TRBJ2-5,TGTGCCAGCAGCTTGGGCCTGGGACTAGCGGGGGCTACCCGGGAGACCCAGTACTTC,CASSLGLGLAGATRETQYF
NA,TRBV7-2,16,few,TRBJ1-6,TGTGCCAGCAGCGAAGGCACAGGAGCAAGGGATTCACCCCTCCACTTT,CASSEGTGARDSPLHF
NA,TRBV7-3,15,NA,TRBJ2-1,TGTGCCAGCAGCTTAAGCCGGGTCGAACTGAATGAGCAGTTCTTC,CASSLSRVELNEQFF
TRBD1,TRBV6-1,15,NA,TRBJ2-7,TGTGCCAGCAGCCCTCATGTGACAGGGGGCAACGAGCAGTACTTC,CASSPHVTGGNEQYF
TRBD2,TRBV4-3,15,medium-sized,TRBJ2-3,TGCGCCAGCAGCCGGGGGGGAGGGATAACAGATACGCAGTATTTT,CASSRGGGITDTQYF
NA,TRBV21-1,15,NA,TRBJ1-2,TGTGCCAGCAGCAAAGTACTACAGGAGAACTATGGCTACACCTTC,CASSKVLQENYGYTF
NA,TRBV28,15,NA,TRBJ1-5,TGTGCCAGCAGTTACCGACAGGTAGGCAATCAGCCCCAGCATTTT,CASSYRQVGNQPQHF
NA,TRBV9,12,NA,TRBJ2-2,TGTGCCAGTGGTCGGGGGACCGGGGAGCTGTTTTTT,CASGRGTGELFF
NA,TRBV23-1,14,once,TRBJ2-7,TGCGCCAGCAAGGGGAAGATGAGCTCCTACGAGCAGTACTTC,CASKGKMSSYEQYF
TRBD2,TRBV6-1,15,NA,TRBJ2-5,TGTGCCAGCTGGACTAGCGGGTTTTCGAGGGAGACCCAGTACTTC,CASWTSGFSRETQYF
TRBD2,TRBV7-2,15,NA,TRBJ2-1,TGTGCCAGCAGCTTAGTAACTAGCGGGGGGGGTGAGCAGTTCTTC,CASSLVTSGGGEQFF
NA,TRBV28,16,NA,TRBJ2-1,TGTGCCAGCAGTCTCCCCGCAGGGGAGATTTACAATGAGCAGTTCTTC,CASSLPAGEIYNEQFF
NA,TRBV2,11,few,TRBJ2-7,TGTGCCAGCGGGCCGTCGTACGAGCAGTACTTC,CASGPSYEQYF
NA,TRBV5-1,14,NA,TRBJ2-5,TGCGCCAGCAGCTTGGATCCAGGGGTGGAGACCCAGTACTTC,CASSLDPGVETQYF
NA,TRBV6-5,15,NA,TRBJ2-3,TGTGCCAGCAGTTCGGGTAGAAAGCGGACAGATACGCAGTATTTT,CASSSGRKRTDTQYF
NA,TRBV7-3,12,NA,TRBJ2-2,TGTGCCAGCAGCCCCGAGGGGGGGGAGCTGTTTTTT,CASSPEGGELFF
NA,TRBV4-1,14,once,TRBJ2-3,TGCGCCAGCAGCCTTGATCGGGGCACAGATACGCAGTATTTT,CASSLDRGTDTQYF
NA,TRBV19,14,NA,TRBJ2-3,TGTGCCAGTAGTCCGGGTTTGGGCACAGATACGCAGTATTTT,CASSPGLGTDTQYF
TRBD2,TRBV7-9,15,NA,TRBJ2-3,TGTGCCAGCAGCTTAGCTGGGACTACTCAAGATACGCAGTATTTT,CASSLAGTTQDTQYF
TRBD1,TRBV4-2,15,NA,TRBJ1-4,TGTGCCAGCAGCCAAGGTGGGGCGACAGGGGGAAAACTGTTTTTT,CASSQGGATGGKLFF
TRBD2,TRBV6-5,14,NA,TRBJ2-3,TGTGCCAGCAGCCATCTAGCGGGGCGGGATACGCAGTATTTT,CASSHLAGRDTQYF
TRBD2,TRBV9,15,NA,TRBJ2-2,TGTGCCAGCAGCGACTTAGCGGGAGGAGTCGGGGAGCTGTTTTTT,CASSDLAGGVGELFF
NA,TRBV21-1,16,NA,TRBJ2-1,TGTGCCAGCAGCAAAGCCCTGCCTAGCGGGATCAATGAGCAGTTCTTC,CASSKALPSGINEQFF
NA,TRBV2,13,NA,TRBJ1-1,TGTGCCAGCATACGATACGTCCGGGAGGAGGCTTTCTTT,CASIRYVREEAFF
NA,TRBV6-1,18,NA,TRBJ2-6,TGTGCCAGCAGTGGGGGGGGCCTTCCCAGCTCTGGGGCCAACGTCCTGACTTTC,CASSGGGLPSSGANVLTF
NA,TRBV27,14,NA,TRBJ2-1,TGTGCCAGCAGTCCCGGGACCACGGACAATGAGCAGTTCTTC,CASSPGTTDNEQFF
NA,TRBV6-6,12,once,TRBJ1-5,TGTGCCACTGACAGAACCAATCAGCCCCAGCATTTT,CATDRTNQPQHF
TRBD2,TRBV10-3,13,NA,TRBJ2-7,TGTGCCAAGACGGGACTAGAAAGGGACGAGCAGTACTTC,CAKTGLERDEQYF
NA,TRBV21-1,15,NA,TRBJ2-7,TGTGCCAGCAGATTATGGGGGACTAGCTCCTACGAGCAGTACTTC,CASRLWGTSSYEQYF
NA,TRBV19,13,once,TRBJ2-2,TGTGCCAGTAGCGAACAGGGCACCGGGGAGCTGTTTTTT,CASSEQGTGELFF
NA,TRBV4-3,13,NA,TRBJ1-2,TGCGCCAGCAGCCAAGATTTGGCCGGCGGCTACACCTTC,CASSQDLAGGYTF
NA,TRBV6-1,12,NA,TRBJ1-2,TGTGCCGTAGGTATTGGGAATCATGGCTACACCTTC,CAVGIGNHGYTF
NA,TRBV28,13,NA,TRBJ2-7,TGTGCCAGCAGGCAGCCAGGGGTTTACGAGCAGTACTTC,CASRQPGVYEQYF
TRBD1,TRBV29-1,15,NA,TRBJ2-7,TGCAGCGTTTCCCACGGACAGGGGAGCTCCTACGAGCAGTACTTC,CSVSHGQGSSYEQYF
NA,TRBV5-1,14,NA,TRBJ1-2,TGCGCCAGCACCCCCTCCGGGACACCCTATGGCTACACCTTC,CASTPSGTPYGYTF
NA,TRBV4-1,13,medium-sized,TRBJ2-2,TGCGCCAGCAGCCATGGAGCAACCGGGGAGCTGTTTTTT,CASSHGATGELFF
NA,TRBV6-6,11,once,TRBJ2-7,TGTGCCAGCAGTTCCCCGCTCGAGCAGTACTTC,CASSSPLEQYF